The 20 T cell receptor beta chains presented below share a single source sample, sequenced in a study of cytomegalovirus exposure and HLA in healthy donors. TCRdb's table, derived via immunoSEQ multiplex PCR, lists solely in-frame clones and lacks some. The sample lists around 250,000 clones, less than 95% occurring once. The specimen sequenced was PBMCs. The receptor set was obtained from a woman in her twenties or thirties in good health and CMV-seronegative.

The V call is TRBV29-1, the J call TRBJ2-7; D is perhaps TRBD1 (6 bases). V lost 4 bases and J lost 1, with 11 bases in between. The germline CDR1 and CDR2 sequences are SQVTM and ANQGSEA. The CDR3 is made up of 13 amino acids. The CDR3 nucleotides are TGCAGCGTTGCTACAGGGAAGTCCTACGAGCAGTACTTC. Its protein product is CSVATGKSYEQYF.

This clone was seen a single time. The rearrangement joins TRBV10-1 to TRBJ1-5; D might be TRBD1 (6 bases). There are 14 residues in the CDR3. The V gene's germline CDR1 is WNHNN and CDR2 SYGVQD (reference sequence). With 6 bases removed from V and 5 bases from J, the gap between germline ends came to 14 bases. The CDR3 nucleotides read TGCGCCAGCAGCACAAACAGGGTCCATCAGCCCCAGCATTTT. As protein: CASSTNRVHQPQHF.

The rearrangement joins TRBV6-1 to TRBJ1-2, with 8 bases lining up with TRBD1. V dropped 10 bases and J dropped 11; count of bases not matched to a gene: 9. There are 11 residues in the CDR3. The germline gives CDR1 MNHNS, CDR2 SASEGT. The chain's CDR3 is CAKDRGKGYTF. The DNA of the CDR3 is TGTGCCAAAGACAGGGGTAAAGGGTACACCTTC.

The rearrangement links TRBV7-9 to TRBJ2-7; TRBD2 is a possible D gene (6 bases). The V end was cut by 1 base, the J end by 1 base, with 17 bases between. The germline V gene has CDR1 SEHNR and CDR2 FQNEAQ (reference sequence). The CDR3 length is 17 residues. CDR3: CASSLGAGTLGSYEQYF. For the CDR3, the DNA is TGTGCCAGCAGCTTAGGGGCCGGGACTTTGGGGTCCTACGAGCAGTACTTC.

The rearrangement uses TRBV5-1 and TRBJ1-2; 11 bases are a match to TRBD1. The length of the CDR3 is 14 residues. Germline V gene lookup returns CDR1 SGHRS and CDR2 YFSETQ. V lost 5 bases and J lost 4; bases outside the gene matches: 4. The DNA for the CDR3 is TGCGCCAGCAGTCAAGGGACAGGGGGCTATGGCTACACCTTC. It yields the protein CASSQGTGGYGYTF.

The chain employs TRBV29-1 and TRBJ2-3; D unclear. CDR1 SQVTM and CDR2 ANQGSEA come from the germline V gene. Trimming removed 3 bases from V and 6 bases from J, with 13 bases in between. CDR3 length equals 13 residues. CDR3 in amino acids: CSVDRRLGDTQYF. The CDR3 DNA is TGCAGCGTTGATAGAAGGCTTGGGGATACGCAGTATTTT.

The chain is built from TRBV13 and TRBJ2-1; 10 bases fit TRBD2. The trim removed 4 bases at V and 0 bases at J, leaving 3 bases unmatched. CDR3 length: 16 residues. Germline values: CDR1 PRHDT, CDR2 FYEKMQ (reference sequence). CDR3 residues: CASSSGLADSYNEQFF. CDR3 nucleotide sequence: TGTGCCAGCAGCTCAGGACTAGCGGACTCCTACAATGAGCAGTTCTTC. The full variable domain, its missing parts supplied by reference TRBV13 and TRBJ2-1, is AAGVIQSPRHLIKEKRETATLKCYPIPRHDTVYWYQQGPGQDPQFLISFYEKMQSDKGSIPDRFSAQQFSDYHSELNMSSLELGDSALYFCASSSGLADSYNEQFFGPGTRLTVL.

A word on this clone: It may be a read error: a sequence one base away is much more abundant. In nucleotides, the CDR3 is TGTGCCAGCAGTGCTAGCGTCTACGAGCAGTACTTC. Translating gives CASSASVYEQYF. The V call is TRBV6-5, the J call TRBJ2-7; D may be TRBD2 (6 bases). In germline, CDR1 is MNHEY, CDR2 SVGAGI. V shed 5 bases and J shed 3 bases, with 8 bases lying between them. There are 12 residues in the CDR3.

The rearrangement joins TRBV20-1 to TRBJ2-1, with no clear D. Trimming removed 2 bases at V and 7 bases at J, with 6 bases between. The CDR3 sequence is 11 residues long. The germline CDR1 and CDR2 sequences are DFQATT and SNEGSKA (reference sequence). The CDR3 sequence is CSARYGNEQFF. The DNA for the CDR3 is TGCAGTGCTAGATACGGGAATGAGCAGTTCTTC.

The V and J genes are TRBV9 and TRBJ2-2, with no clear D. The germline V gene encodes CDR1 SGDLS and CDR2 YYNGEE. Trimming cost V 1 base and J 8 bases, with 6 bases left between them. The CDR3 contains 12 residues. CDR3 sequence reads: CASSVRIGELFF. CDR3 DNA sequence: TGTGCCAGCAGCGTAAGGATTGGGGAGCTGTTTTTT.

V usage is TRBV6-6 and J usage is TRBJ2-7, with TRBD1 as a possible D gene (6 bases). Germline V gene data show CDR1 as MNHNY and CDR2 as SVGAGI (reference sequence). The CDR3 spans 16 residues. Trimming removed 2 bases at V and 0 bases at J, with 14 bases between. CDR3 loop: CASSYHRETYSYEQYF. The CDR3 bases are TGTGCCAGCAGTTACCACAGGGAGACCTACTCCTACGAGCAGTACTTC.

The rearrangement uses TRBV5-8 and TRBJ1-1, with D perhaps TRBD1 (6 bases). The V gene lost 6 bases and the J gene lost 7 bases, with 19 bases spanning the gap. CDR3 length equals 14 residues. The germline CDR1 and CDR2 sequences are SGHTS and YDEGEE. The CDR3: CASTFWDTESEAFF. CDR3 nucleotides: TGTGCCAGCACTTTTTGGGACACCGAGAGTGAAGCTTTCTTT.

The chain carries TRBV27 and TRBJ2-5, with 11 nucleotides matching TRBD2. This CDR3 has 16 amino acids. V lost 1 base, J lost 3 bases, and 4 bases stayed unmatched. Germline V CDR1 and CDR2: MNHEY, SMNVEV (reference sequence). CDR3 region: CASSLYPGLAEETQYF. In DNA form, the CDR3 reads TGTGCCAGCAGTTTATACCCGGGACTAGCGGAAGAGACCCAGTACTTC.

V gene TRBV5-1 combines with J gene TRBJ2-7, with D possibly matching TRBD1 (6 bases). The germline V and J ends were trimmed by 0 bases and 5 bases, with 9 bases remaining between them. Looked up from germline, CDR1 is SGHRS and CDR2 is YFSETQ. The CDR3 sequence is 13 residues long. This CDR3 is CASSLDRAHEQYF. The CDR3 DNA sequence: TGCGCCAGCAGCTTGGACAGGGCCCACGAGCAGTACTTC.

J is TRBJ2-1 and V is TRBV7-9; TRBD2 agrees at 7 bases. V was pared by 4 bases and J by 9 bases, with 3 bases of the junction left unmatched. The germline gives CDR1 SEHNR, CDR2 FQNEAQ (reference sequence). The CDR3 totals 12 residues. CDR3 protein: CASSWTRVEQFF. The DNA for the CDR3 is TGTGCCAGCAGCTGGACTAGGGTTGAGCAGTTCTTC.

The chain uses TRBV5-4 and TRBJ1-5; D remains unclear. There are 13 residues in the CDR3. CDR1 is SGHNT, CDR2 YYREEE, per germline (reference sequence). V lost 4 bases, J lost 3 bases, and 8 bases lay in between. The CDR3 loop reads CASSLGPNQPQHF. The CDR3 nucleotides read TGTGCCAGCAGCCTAGGGCCCAATCAGCCCCAGCATTTT.

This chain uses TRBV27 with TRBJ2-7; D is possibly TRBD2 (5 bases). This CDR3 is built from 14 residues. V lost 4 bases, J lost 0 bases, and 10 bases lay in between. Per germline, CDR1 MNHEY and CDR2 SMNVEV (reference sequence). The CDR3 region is CASSWVGNSYEQYF. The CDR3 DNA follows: TGTGCCAGCAGTTGGGTCGGGAACTCCTACGAGCAGTACTTC.

The CDR3 bases are TGTGCCAGTCGACAGGGGACGTACGAGCAGTACTTC. Protein sequence: CASRQGTYEQYF. This rearrangement joins TRBV6-1 to TRBJ2-7; 8 bases fit TRBD1. CDR1 and CDR2 (germline): MNHNS, SASEGT. This CDR3 region has 12 residues. After removal of 9 bases from V and 4 bases from J, the junction contained 5 bases not matched to a gene.

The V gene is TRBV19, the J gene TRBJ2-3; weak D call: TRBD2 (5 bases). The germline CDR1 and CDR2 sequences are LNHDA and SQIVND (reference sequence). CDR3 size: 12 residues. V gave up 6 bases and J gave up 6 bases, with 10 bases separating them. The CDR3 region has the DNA TGTGCCAGTAGCCTAGCCTGGGATACGCAGTATTTT. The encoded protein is CASSLAWDTQYF.

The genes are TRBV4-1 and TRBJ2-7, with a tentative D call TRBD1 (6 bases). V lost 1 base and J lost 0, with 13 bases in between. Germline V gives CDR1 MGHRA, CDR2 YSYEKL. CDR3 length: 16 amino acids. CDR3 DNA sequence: TGCGCCAGCAGCCAAGTGTCGGGACACCACTCCTACGAGCAGTACTTC. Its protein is CASSQVSGHHSYEQYF.